This note documents a single TCR beta chain sequence. The target antigen is unknown. The data belong to a study of cytomegalovirus exposure and HLA in healthy donors. Study overall: In an early release, HLA-typed donors contributed 75 million to 85 million unique TCR sequences. General observations from the study: Many donors shared some public TCRs, even though most TCR sequences were rare. The classifier reportedly diagnosed cytomegalovirus status with high sensitivity and specificity.

The PCR employed 60 Vbeta primers together with 13 Jbeta primers. Produced via immunoSEQ multiplex PCR; TCRdb's table is partial and in-frame only. The table shows around 130,000 clones, with approximately 80% occurring only once. The CDR3 is 19 amino acids. Germline V lookup: CDR1 MNHNS, CDR2 SASEGT. Trimming pared 2 bases from V and 3 bases from J, leaving 26 bases between. Sequenced input: PBMCs. The clonotype was recovered from a woman in her 40s in good health and CMV-seronegative. This rearrangement joins TRBV6-1 to TRBJ2-7, with TRBD1 as a possible D gene (6 bases). The CDR3 reads CASSEFLGPVTGPSYEQYF. CDR3 DNA: TGTGCCAGCAGTGAATTTCTAGGGCCCGTGACAGGACCAAGCTACGAGCAGTACTTC.